This T cell receptor (beta chain) was recovered during a study of cytomegalovirus exposure and HLA in healthy donors. Study findings and constraints: Likely technical artifact: a cluster of highly shared sequence variants. Cytomegalovirus-associated TCR beta chains were listed, numbering some 170. According to an earlier analysis, most TCR beta V segments yielded productive rearrangements about 87% or about 30% of the time.

The PCR made use of 60 Vbeta and 13 Jbeta primers. Clones were read by immunoSEQ multiplex PCR, and TCRdb kept only the in-frame ones, dropping some. Of about 200,000 clones in the sample, 60% to 80% were seen once. About this clone itself: The antigen is unknown. At one boundary the junction diverges from the germline segment, which might be a read error.

In nominal health when sampled, donors likely had unrecorded immune exposures nonetheless. The sequencing sample was made of PBMCs. The sequence came from a woman aged 25 to 39 in good health and CMV-seronegative.

The CDR3 sequence: CASSLAGILGGYPF. The CDR3 region has the DNA TGTGCCAGCAGCTTAGCAGGGATTTTGGGAGGCTACCCCTTC. The chain joins TRBV7-9 to TRBJ1-2; no definite D call. The germline gives CDR1 SEHNR, CDR2 FQNEAQ (reference sequence). CDR3 length: 14 amino acids.